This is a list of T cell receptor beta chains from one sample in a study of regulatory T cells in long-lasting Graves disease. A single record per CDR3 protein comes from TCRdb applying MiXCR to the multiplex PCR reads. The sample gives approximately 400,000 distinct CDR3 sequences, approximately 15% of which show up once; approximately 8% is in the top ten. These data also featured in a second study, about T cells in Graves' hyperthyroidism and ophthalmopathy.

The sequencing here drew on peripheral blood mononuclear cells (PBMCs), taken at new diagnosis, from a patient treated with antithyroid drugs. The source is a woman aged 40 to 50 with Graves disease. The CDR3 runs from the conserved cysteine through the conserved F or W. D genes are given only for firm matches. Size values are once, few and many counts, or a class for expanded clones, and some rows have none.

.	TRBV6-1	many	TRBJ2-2	CASSEPGGLANTGELFF	TGTGCCAGCAGTGAACCGGGCGGACTCGCGAACACCGGGGAGCTGTTTTTT
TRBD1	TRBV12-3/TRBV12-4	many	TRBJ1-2	CASGQGGPGYGYTF	TGTGCCAGCGGACAGGGGGGGCCCGGCTATGGCTACACCTTC
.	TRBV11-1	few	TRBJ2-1	CASSLAVRLEDNEQFF	TGTGCCAGCAGCTTGGCCGTGCGACTAGAGGACAATGAGCAGTTCTTC
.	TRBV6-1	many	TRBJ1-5	CASSPTGPIWPQHF	TGTGCCAGCAGCCCAACAGGCCCAATCTGGCCCCAGCATTTT
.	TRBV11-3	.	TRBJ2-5	CASSLDLETQYF	TGTGCCAGCAGCTTAGATCTCGAGACCCAGTACTTC
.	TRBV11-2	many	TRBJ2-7	CASSLDGWFRLPYEQYF	TGTGCCAGCAGCTTAGATGGCTGGTTCCGCCTTCCCTACGAGCAGTACTTC
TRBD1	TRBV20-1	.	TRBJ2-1	CSAVRGRDVYNEQFF	TGCAGTGCCGTCAGGGGGCGGGACGTCTACAATGAGCAGTTCTTC
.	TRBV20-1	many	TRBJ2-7	CSAHVVEGGEQYF	TGCAGTGCCCATGTGGTAGAGGGGGGGGAGCAGTACTTC
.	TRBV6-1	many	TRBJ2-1	CASSVTGIGFNEQFF	TGTGCCAGCAGTGTCACAGGGATAGGGTTCAATGAGCAGTTCTTC
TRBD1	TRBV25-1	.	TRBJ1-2	CASSESNRGIYGYTF	TGTGCCAGCAGTGAATCTAACAGGGGTATCTATGGCTACACCTTC
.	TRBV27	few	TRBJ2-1	CASSSPPLLSYNEQFF	TGTGCCAGCAGTTCACCCCCCCTACTCAGTTACAATGAGCAGTTCTTC
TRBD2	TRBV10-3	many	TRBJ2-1	CAIRGTSGGSSYNEQFF	TGTGCCATCAGGGGGACTAGCGGGGGGAGCTCCTACAATGAGCAGTTCTTC
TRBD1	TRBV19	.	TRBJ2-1	CASSTWDRGSYNEQFF	TGTGCCAGTAGTACCTGGGACAGGGGTTCCTACAATGAGCAGTTCTTC
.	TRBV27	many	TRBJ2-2	CASSWGRGGTGELFF	TGTGCCAGCAGTTGGGGCAGGGGTGGCACCGGGGAGCTGTTTTTT
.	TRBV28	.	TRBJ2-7	CASTTFGTLYEQYF	TGTGCCAGCACAACCTTTGGGACTCTTTACGAGCAGTACTTC
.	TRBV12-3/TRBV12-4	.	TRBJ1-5	CASSRRASGRAPDTQHF	TGTGCCAGCAGCCGCCGTGCTAGCGGGAGGGCCCCAGATACGCAGCATTTT
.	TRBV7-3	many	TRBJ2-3	CASSLTANTRSQTDTQYF	TGTGCCAGCAGCTTAACGGCAAACACCAGGAGTCAGACAGATACGCAGTATTTT
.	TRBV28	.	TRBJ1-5	CASSFGGFNSNQPQHF	TGTGCCAGCAGTTTCGGGGGATTTAATAGCAATCAGCCCCAGCATTTT
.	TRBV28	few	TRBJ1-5	CATRQHPAQKAQHF	TGTGCCACCCGCCAGCATCCGGCGCAAAAGGCCCAGCATTTT
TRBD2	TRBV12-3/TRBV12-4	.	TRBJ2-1	CASSGPGLAGVNEQFF	TGTGCCAGCAGTGGACCCGGACTAGCGGGAGTGAATGAGCAGTTCTTC
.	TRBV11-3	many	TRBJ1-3	CASSLGSIGNTIYF	TGTGCCAGCAGCTTAGGTTCCATTGGAAACACCATATATTTT
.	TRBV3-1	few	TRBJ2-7	CASSRNGGLSYEQYF	TGTGCCAGCAGCCGGAACGGGGGGCTCTCCTACGAGCAGTACTTC
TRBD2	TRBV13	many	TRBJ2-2	CASSENPHQGGFDTGELFF	TGTGCCAGCAGCGAAAATCCCCACCAGGGAGGGTTTGACACCGGGGAGCTGTTTTTT
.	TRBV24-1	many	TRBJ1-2	CATGGRRISYGYTF	TGTGCCACCGGTGGGAGGCGGATAAGCTATGGCTACACCTTC
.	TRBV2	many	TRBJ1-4	CASSWGGSREKLFF	TGTGCCAGCAGTTGGGGGGGGTCTCGTGAAAAACTGTTTTTT
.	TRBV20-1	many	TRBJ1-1	CSATGWGAEAEAFF	TGCAGTGCTACGGGGTGGGGGGCGGAAGCTGAAGCTTTCTTT
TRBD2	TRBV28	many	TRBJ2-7	CASSQTSVSYEQYF	TGTGCCAGCAGTCAAACTAGCGTCTCCTACGAGCAGTACTTC
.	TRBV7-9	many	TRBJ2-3	CASSFHRARTDTQYF	TGTGCCAGCAGTTTTCACAGGGCCCGCACAGATACGCAGTATTTT
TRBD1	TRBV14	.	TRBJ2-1	CASSSNPGQASYNEQFF	TGTGCCAGCAGCTCTAACCCCGGACAGGCCTCCTACAATGAGCAGTTCTTC
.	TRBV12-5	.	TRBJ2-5	CASGLVLTDTYQETQYF	TGTGCTAGTGGTTTGGTTCTGACAGACACGTACCAAGAGACCCAGTACTTC
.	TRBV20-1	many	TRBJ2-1	CSASTQGLGDEQFF	TGCAGTGCTAGTACCCAGGGTCTTGGCGATGAGCAGTTCTTC
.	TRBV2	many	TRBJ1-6	CASSDVLYNSPLHF	TGTGCCAGCAGTGATGTTCTCTATAATTCACCCCTCCACTTT
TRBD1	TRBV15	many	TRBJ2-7	CATSRDLQGAHEQYF	TGTGCCACCAGCAGAGATTTACAGGGGGCCCACGAGCAGTACTTC
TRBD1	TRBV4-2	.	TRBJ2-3	CASSFPSRDRGRDPTDTQYF	TGTGCCAGCAGCTTCCCCTCCCGGGACAGGGGGCGTGATCCCACAGATACGCAGTATTTT
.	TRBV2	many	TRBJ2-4	CASSVDKNIQYF	TGTGCCAGCAGTGTGGATAAAAACATTCAGTACTTC
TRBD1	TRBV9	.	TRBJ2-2	CASSPTDRGFDTGELFF	TGTGCCAGCAGCCCGACGGACAGGGGCTTTGACACCGGGGAGCTGTTTTTT
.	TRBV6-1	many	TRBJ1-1	CASREVGLEAFF	TGTGCCAGCAGGGAGGTCGGTCTTGAAGCTTTCTTT
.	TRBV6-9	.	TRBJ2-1	CASSYTLKNEQFF	TGTGCCAGCAGTTACACGCTAAAGAATGAGCAGTTCTTC
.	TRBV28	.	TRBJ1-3	CASTIDSSGNTIYF	TGTGCCAGCACTATAGACAGCTCTGGAAACACCATATATTTT
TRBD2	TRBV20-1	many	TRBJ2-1	CSARDLAGPGNEQFF	TGCAGTGCTAGAGACCTAGCGGGTCCGGGTAATGAGCAGTTCTTC
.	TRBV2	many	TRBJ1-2	CASSWTVSYGYTF	TGTGCCAGCAGTTGGACAGTGTCCTATGGCTACACCTTC
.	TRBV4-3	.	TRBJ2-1	CASSQTFARYNEQFF	TGCGCCAGCAGCCAAACGTTTGCCCGTTACAATGAGCAGTTCTTC
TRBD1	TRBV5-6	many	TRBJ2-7	CASSLPSDRNHEQYF	TGTGCCAGCAGCTTGCCCTCGGACAGGAACCACGAGCAGTACTTC
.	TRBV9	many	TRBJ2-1	CASSVDLASEYNEQFF	TGTGCCAGCAGCGTAGACCTGGCTAGCGAATACAATGAGCAGTTCTTC
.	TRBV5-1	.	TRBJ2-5	CASSPTIKPGTGETQYF	TGCGCCAGCAGCCCCACCATTAAACCGGGCACAGGAGAGACCCAGTACTTC
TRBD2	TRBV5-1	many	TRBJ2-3	CASTGTSGSGDTQYF	TGCGCCAGCACGGGGACTAGCGGGAGTGGGGATACGCAGTATTTT
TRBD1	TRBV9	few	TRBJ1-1	CASSATGVTEAFF	TGTGCCAGCAGCGCGACAGGGGTGACTGAAGCTTTCTTT
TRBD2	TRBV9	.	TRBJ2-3	CASSVDPPGREREDTQYF	TGTGCCAGCAGCGTAGACCCTCCCGGGCGGGAGAGGGAAGATACGCAGTATTTT
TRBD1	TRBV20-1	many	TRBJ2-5	CSARDGDRGVATQYF	TGCAGTGCTAGAGATGGGGACAGGGGCGTAGCGACCCAGTACTTC
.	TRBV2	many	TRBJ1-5	CASSDGTKNQPQHF	TGTGCCAGCAGTGACGGGACGAAGAATCAGCCCCAGCATTTT
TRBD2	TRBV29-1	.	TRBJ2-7	CSVDAPPAGLAGWDEQYF	TGCAGCGTTGATGCCCCCCCGGCGGGACTAGCGGGATGGGACGAGCAGTACTTC
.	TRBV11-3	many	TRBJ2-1	CASSLSATLNEGQFF	TGTGCCAGCAGCTTATCAGCGACTTTGAATGAAGGGCAGTTCTTC
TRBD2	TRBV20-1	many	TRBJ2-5	CSAPGTSGRRGETQYF	TGCAGTGCCCCGGGGACTAGCGGGAGAAGGGGAGAGACCCAGTACTTC
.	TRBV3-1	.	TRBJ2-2	CASSYRVANTGELFF	TGTGCCAGCAGCTACAGGGTCGCGAACACCGGGGAGCTGTTTTTT
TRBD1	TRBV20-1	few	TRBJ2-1	CSARDLAGTGSYNEQFF	TGCAGTGCTAGAGACCTGGCCGGGACAGGCTCCTACAATGAGCAGTTCTTC
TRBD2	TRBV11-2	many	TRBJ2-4	CASSLWDSTSGRAKNIQYF	TGTGCCAGCAGCTTATGGGACTCGACTAGCGGGAGAGCCAAAAACATTCAGTACTTC
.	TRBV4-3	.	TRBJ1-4	CASSQAWGVYTTNEKLFF	TGCGCCAGCAGCCAAGCGTGGGGGGTCTACACAACTAATGAAAAACTGTTTTTT
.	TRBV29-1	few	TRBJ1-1	CSVELPTEAFF	TGCAGCGTTGAGCTACCGACTGAAGCTTTCTTT
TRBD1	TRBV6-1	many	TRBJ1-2	CASRRTGMYGYTF	TGTGCCAGCAGGAGGACAGGGATGTATGGCTACACCTTC